The 18 T cell receptor beta chains below were found in one sample sequenced in a study of beta chain features in type 1 diabetes. For these receptors, no antigen is known. Study results and limitations: For Type 1 diabetes patients, all four CD4+ subsets carried TCRB CDR3s that were moderately but significantly shorter.

Expressed TCRB transcripts were sequenced after all isolated RNA was converted to cDNA. TCRdb's copy holds only in-frame clones and misses some; the assay was immunoSEQ multiplex PCR. Of about 160,000 clones listed, roughly 60% are singletons. The sequencing input was naive CD4+ T cells from blood. The receptors were sampled from a man in his thirties or forties with type 1 diabetes.

This clone was picked up one time. The chain carries TRBV7-2 and TRBJ2-1; tentative D call: TRBD2 (5 bases). Germline CDR1 and CDR2: SGHTA and FQGNSA. The CDR3 is 14 residues long. V was trimmed by 1 base and J by 7 bases, leaving 11 bases between them. The CDR3 here is CASSLGGLRNEQFF. The CDR3 bases are TGTGCCAGCAGCTTAGGCGGGCTGAGGAATGAGCAGTTCTTC.

V gene TRBV2 combines with J gene TRBJ2-2; 14 nucleotides align to TRBD2. The J segment lost 10 bases and the V segment lost 7 bases, leaving 8 bases of the junction unmatched. The CDR3 totals 15 residues. Germline V lookup: CDR1 SNHLY, CDR2 FYNNEI. The CDR3 protein is CASILGLAGGEELFF. CDR3 nucleotides: TGTGCCAGCATCCTCGGACTAGCGGGGGGTGAGGAGCTGTTTTTT.

A note on this clone: The junction differs from germline at one of its ends, possibly a read error. V and J are TRBV28 and TRBJ1-2, with D perhaps TRBD1 (5 bases). The germline V gene has CDR1 MDHEN and CDR2 SYDVKM. This CDR3 has 13 residues. In DNA, the CDR3 is TGTGCCAGCAGTTTAGCGCAGGGCTATAGCTACACCTTC. Its translation: CASSLAQGYSYTF.

V is TRBV6-5 and J is TRBJ2-5, with 11 bases that match TRBD2. Germline V gene sequence: CDR1 MNHEY, CDR2 SVGAGI. CDR3 size: 15 residues. J was trimmed by 2 bases and V by 6 bases; bases with no gene match: 5. CDR3 sequence (DNA): TGTGCCAGCAGCTTAGCGGGGGGGCGACAAGAGACCCAGTACTTC. The encoded protein is CASSLAGGRQETQYF.

This clone appeared a few times. This chain joins TRBV30 and TRBJ2-1; 9 bases map to TRBD1. The germline gives CDR1 GTSNPN, CDR2 SVGIG (reference sequence). CDR3 size: 14 residues. J was trimmed by 8 bases and V by 5 bases; bases with no gene match: 10. CDR3: CAWGTGTGSDEQFF. The CDR3 nucleotides read TGTGCCTGGGGTACCGGGACAGGGAGCGATGAGCAGTTCTTC.

This clone was detected only a few times. This chain links TRBV14 with TRBJ2-3; weak D call: TRBD2 (6 bases). This CDR3 has 15 residues. The V and J ends lost 3 bases and 2 bases respectively, with 12 bases between them. Germline CDR1 is SGHDN and CDR2 is FVKESK. Here the CDR3 reads CASSQGLRFTDTQYF. The CDR3 DNA reads as TGTGCCAGCAGCCAGGGACTCCGGTTCACAGATACGCAGTATTTT.

The chain employs TRBV18 and TRBJ2-5, with 8 bases matching TRBD1. V was clipped by 4 bases and J by 5 bases; unmatched bases: 9. Germline V CDR1 and CDR2: KGHSH, LQKENI. The CDR3 is 15 residues long. In DNA form, the CDR3 reads TGTGCCAGCTCACTCGCGACAGGGGCCTTCGAGACCCAGTACTTC. Its translation: CASSLATGAFETQYF.

The chain uses TRBV29-1 and TRBJ2-5, with TRBD2 matching 9 bases. Germline CDR1 and CDR2: SQVTM and ANQGSEA. The CDR3 extends over 13 amino acids. The CDR3 region has the DNA TGCGCTACTAGCGGGTCTTATCAAGAGACCCAGTACTTC. This translates into CATSGSYQETQYF.

The chain carries TRBV25-1 and TRBJ1-3; D is uncertain. Deletions cut 1 base from V and 4 bases from J, with 11 bases between. CDR1 is MGHDK and CDR2 is SYGVNS in the germline V gene. The CDR3 extends over 15 amino acids. This CDR3 reads CASSESRFSGNTIYF. The CDR3, as DNA: TGTGCCAGCAGTGAATCTAGGTTTTCAGGAAACACCATATATTTT.

DNA of the CDR3: TGTGCCAGCAGCTTTTTGGGCCGCGCAACTAATGAAAAACTGTTTTTT. Translation gives CASSFLGRATNEKLFF. The rearrangement uses TRBV13 and TRBJ1-4; D uncertain. The V and J ends lost 3 bases and 0 bases respectively, with 11 bases between them. Germline CDR1 is PRHDT and CDR2 is FYEKMQ (reference sequence). This CDR3 has 16 residues. Full variable domain (remainder filled in from reference TRBV13 and TRBJ1-4): AAGVIQSPRHLIKEKRETATLKCYPIPRHDTVYWYQQGPGQDPQFLISFYEKMQSDKGSIPDRFSAQQFSDYHSELNMSSLELGDSALYFCASSFLGRATNEKLFFGSGTQLSVL.

Concerning this clone: Other DNA sequences in the same sample also yield this CDR3. The V gene is TRBV30, the J gene TRBJ2-3, with TRBD2 as a possible D gene (6 bases). The germline V gene encodes CDR1 GTSNPN and CDR2 SVGIG (reference sequence). This CDR3 has 13 residues. V was cut by 4 bases and J by 3 bases, with 11 bases left in between. CDR3 residues: CAWKVAGTDTQYF. CDR3 DNA: TGTGCCTGGAAGGTGGCGGGGACAGATACGCAGTATTTT.

V gene TRBV19 combines with J gene TRBJ2-7; D not certain. Germline V lookup: CDR1 LNHDA, CDR2 SQIVND (reference sequence). Trimming removed 3 bases from V and 5 bases from J, with 8 bases in between. The CDR3 covers 12 residues. The CDR3 reads CASSIPLHEQYF. The CDR3 DNA reads TGTGCCAGTAGTATCCCCCTGCACGAGCAGTACTTC.

The V call is TRBV29-1, the J call TRBJ2-7; D unclear. CDR3 size: 11 residues. Germline assignment: CDR1 SQVTM and CDR2 ANQGSEA. Trimming left V 0 bases short and J 8 bases short, with 8 bases between. As DNA, the CDR3 is TGCAGCGTTGAAGAGGAGCGTAAGCAGTACTTC. It yields the protein CSVEEERKQYF.

This clone was observed once. This chain links TRBV9 with TRBJ1-1, with D possibly matching TRBD1 (6 bases). This CDR3 is 14 amino acids long. Trimming shortened V by 3 bases and J by 2 bases, and 11 bases separated the two germline ends. Germline CDR1 SGDLS, CDR2 YYNGEE. Here the CDR3 reads CASSGGTPNTEAFF. CDR3 DNA sequence: TGTGCCAGCAGCGGTGGGACACCCAACACTGAAGCTTTCTTT.

This clone showed up just a few times. V and J are TRBV13 and TRBJ1-2; perhaps TRBD1 as D (6 bases). Trimming stripped 5 bases from V and 2 bases from J, with 12 bases between. The CDR3 has 14 residues. In germline, CDR1 is PRHDT, CDR2 FYEKMQ (reference sequence). The chain's CDR3 is CASSQRTANYGYTF. The CDR3 DNA follows: TGTGCCAGCAGCCAGAGGACAGCCAACTATGGCTACACCTTC.

The V and J genes are TRBV27 and TRBJ2-7; 8 bases line up with TRBD1. CDR3 length equals 15 residues. Per the germline V gene, CDR1 is MNHEY and CDR2 is SMNVEV (reference sequence). With 5 bases clipped from V and 6 bases from J, the junction kept 12 bases outside the gene matches. CDR3 loop: CASSRTGTLNVEQYF. The DNA of the CDR3 is TGTGCCAGCAGTCGGACAGGGACTTTAAACGTCGAGCAGTACTTC.

This rearrangement joins TRBV14 to TRBJ1-2, with TRBD1 as a possible D gene (5 bases). CDR3 length: 15 amino acids. Trimming removed 0 bases from V and 2 bases from J, with 10 bases in between. In germline, CDR1 is SGHDN, CDR2 FVKESK. The CDR3 sequence is CASSQDAAGNYGYTF. The CDR3 nucleotides are TGTGCCAGCAGCCAAGATGCGGCAGGGAACTATGGCTACACCTTC.

The chain links TRBV7-2 to TRBJ2-7; 14 positions match TRBD2. CDR1 SGHTA and CDR2 FQGNSA come from the germline V gene. This CDR3 is 14 amino acids long. V shed 6 bases, J shed 4 bases, and the junction held 2 bases outside the gene matches. CDR3 sequence: CASRRTSGGYEQYF. CDR3 DNA sequence: TGTGCCAGCAGGAGGACTAGCGGGGGGTACGAGCAGTACTTC.